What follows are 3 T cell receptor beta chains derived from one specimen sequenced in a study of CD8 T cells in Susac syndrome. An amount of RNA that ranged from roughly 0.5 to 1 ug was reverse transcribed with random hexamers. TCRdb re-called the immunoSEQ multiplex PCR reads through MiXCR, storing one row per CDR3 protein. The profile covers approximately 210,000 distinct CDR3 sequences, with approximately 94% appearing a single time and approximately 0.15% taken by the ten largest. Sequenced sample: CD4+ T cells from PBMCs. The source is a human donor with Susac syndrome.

The CDR3 is CASSFPTGAKNIQYF. CDR3 DNA sequence: TGTGCCAGCAGTTTCCCTACAGGGGCCAAAAACATTCAGTACTTC. This chain connects TRBV28 to TRBJ2-4; maybe TRBD1 (6 bases). Germline CDR1 reads MDHEN; CDR2 reads SYDVKM. There are 15 residues in the CDR3. Trimming stripped 3 bases from V and 1 base from J, with 10 bases between.

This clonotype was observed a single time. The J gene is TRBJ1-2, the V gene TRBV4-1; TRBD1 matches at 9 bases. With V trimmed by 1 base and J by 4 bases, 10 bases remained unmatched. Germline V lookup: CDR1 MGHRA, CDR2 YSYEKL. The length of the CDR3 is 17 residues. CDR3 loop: CASSQGGVGTGTYGYTF. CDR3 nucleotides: TGCGCCAGCAGCCAAGGGGGAGTAGGGACAGGGACCTATGGCTACACCTTC.

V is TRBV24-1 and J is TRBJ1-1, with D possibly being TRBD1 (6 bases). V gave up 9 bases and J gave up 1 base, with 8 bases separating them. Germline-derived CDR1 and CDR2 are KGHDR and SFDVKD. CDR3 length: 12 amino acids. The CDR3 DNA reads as TGTGCCACCTCGGGGGCGAACACTGAAGCTTTCTTT. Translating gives CATSGANTEAFF.